The 21 T cell receptor beta chains below come from one sample, sequenced in a study of blood T cell repertoires in COVID-19. Assay: immunoSEQ multiplex PCR; the TCRdb copy retains only in-frame clones and omits some. This sample carries over 200,000 clones, around 87% of them seen once, and the ten largest clones take 2.3%. What was sequenced was peripheral blood. All receptors come from a woman aged 45-65 years with acute or convalescent COVID-19.

The chain combines TRBV6-5 with TRBJ1-5, with D possibly TRBD1 on 6 matching bases. The V gene lost 7 bases and the J gene lost 2 bases, with 15 bases spanning the gap. CDR3 length: 15 residues. CDR1 is MNHEY and CDR2 is SVGAGI in the germline V gene. CDR3 DNA sequence: TGTGCCAGCAAAATGGACAGCATCGGCAATCAGCCCCAGCATTTT. It yields the protein CASKMDSIGNQPQHF.

The chain recombines TRBV13 with TRBJ1-2; maybe TRBD1 (5 bases). CDR3 size: 14 residues. Germline V gene sequence: CDR1 PRHDT, CDR2 FYEKMQ (reference sequence). V gave up 1 base and J gave up 3 bases, with 9 bases separating them. The CDR3 sequence: CASSLVGRDYGYTF. CDR3 DNA sequence: TGTGCCAGCAGCTTAGTGGGCAGGGACTATGGCTACACCTTC.

The rearrangement links TRBV7-2 to TRBJ2-7, with unresolved D. V lost 0 bases and J 1 base, leaving 10 bases between the germline ends. Germline loops: CDR1 SGHTA, CDR2 FQGNSA. This CDR3 is built from 15 residues. The CDR3 reads CASSLAHQASYEQYF. CDR3 sequence (DNA): TGTGCCAGCAGCTTAGCCCATCAGGCATCCTACGAGCAGTACTTC.

The rearrangement uses TRBV10-3 and TRBJ1-5; 9 positions match TRBD1. Trimming took 3 bases from V and 4 from J; bases not matched to a gene: 4. CDR1 is ENHRY and CDR2 is SYGVKD in the germline V gene. The CDR3 consists of 15 residues. The CDR3 is CAISDPTGGNQPQHF. Written as DNA, the CDR3 is TGTGCCATCAGTGACCCGACAGGGGGAAATCAGCCCCAGCATTTT.

The chain recombines TRBV10-3 with TRBJ1-3; D unclear. The CDR3 consists of 16 residues. V lost 1 base, J lost 4 bases, and 14 bases lay in between. Germline loops: CDR1 ENHRY, CDR2 SYGVKD. CDR3 DNA: TGTGCCATCAGTGAGTTACCGCGGACGGGGGGAAACACCATATATTTT. Translating gives CAISELPRTGGNTIYF.

This clone showed up just once. The chain is built from TRBV4-1 and TRBJ2-2; D unclear. Trimming left V 0 bases short and J 4 bases short, with 9 bases between. Germline CDR1 reads MGHRA; CDR2 reads YSYEKL. The CDR3 covers 15 residues. The CDR3 region has the DNA TGCGCCAGCAGCCAAGAGGGCAGAACCACCGGGGAGCTGTTTTTT. It translates to CASSQEGRTTGELFF.

The CDR3 bases are TGTGCCAGTAGTATAGTAGCGCTTGCCGGCGATGAGCAGTTCTTC. This translates into CASSIVALAGDEQFF. V usage is TRBV19 and J usage is TRBJ2-1, with TRBD2 as a possible D gene (5 bases). The ends were cut back, 1 base at V and 8 bases at J, with 15 bases in the middle. The CDR3 has 15 residues. Germline V gene sequence: CDR1 LNHDA, CDR2 SQIVND (reference sequence).

V is TRBV13 and J is TRBJ1-2; 11 bases align to TRBD1. V trimming: 1 base; J trimming: 1 base; junction bases outside the gene matches: 8. The CDR3 sequence is 18 residues long. The germline V gene has CDR1 PRHDT and CDR2 FYEKMQ (reference sequence). The CDR3 DNA reads TGTGCCAGCAGCTTAGTAGGGGGACAGGGGGACCTTAACTATGGCTACACCTTC. This translates into CASSLVGGQGDLNYGYTF.

The chain combines TRBV7-8 with TRBJ1-5; 7 nucleotides line up with TRBD1. CDR3 size: 18 residues. The V gene end was trimmed by 5 bases and the J gene end by 2 bases; junction bases not matched to a gene: 15. CDR1 SGHVS and CDR2 FQNEAQ come from the germline V gene. CDR3 in DNA: TGTGCCAGCAGCCGGACAACAGGGGCCGGAGGGGGCAATCAGCCCCAGCATTTT. The encoded protein is CASSRTTGAGGGNQPQHF.

The chain employs TRBV7-9 and TRBJ2-3, with TRBD1 identical over 9 bases. The CDR3 sequence is 17 residues long. Germline assignment: CDR1 SEHNR and CDR2 FQNEAQ (reference sequence). The V and J ends lost 3 bases and 6 bases, in that order; junction bases with no gene match: 13. As DNA, the CDR3 is TGTGCCAGCAGCTTCGGACAGGGGTTAGGCGCGGCGGATACGCAGTATTTT. This translates into CASSFGQGLGAADTQYF.

This rearrangement joins TRBV7-9 to TRBJ2-7; 11 positions match TRBD2. CDR1 and CDR2 from the germline V gene are SEHNR and FQNEAQ (reference sequence). The junction had 9 bases not matched to a gene; V was cut back by 2 bases and J by 9 bases. The CDR3 length is 15 residues. For the CDR3, the DNA is TGTGCCAGCAGCTTATCTGGACTAGCGGGTGGCGGGCAGTACTTC. Its protein is CASSLSGLAGGGQYF.

The chain links TRBV6-2 or TRBV6-3 to TRBJ2-1; D is unclear. Germline-derived CDR1 and CDR2 are MNHEY and SVGEGT. This CDR3 region has 13 residues. V lost 0 bases to trimming and J lost 9 bases, with 9 bases between them. CDR3 DNA sequence: TGTGCCAGCAGTTACTCCTCTTATAGTGAGCAGTTCTTC. It yields the protein CASSYSSYSEQFF.

This rearrangement joins TRBV5-4 to TRBJ2-7; weak D call: TRBD1 (6 bases). This CDR3 spans 12 amino acids. Trimming pared 4 bases from V and 7 bases from J, leaving 12 bases between. Germline values: CDR1 SGHNT, CDR2 YYREEE (reference sequence). As DNA, the CDR3 is TGTGCCAGCAGCCTGCAGGGGCGGGAGCAGTACTTC. This codes for CASSLQGREQYF.

This clone was counted only a few times. The rearrangement uses TRBV19 and TRBJ1-2; 11 bases line up with TRBD1. CDR3 length equals 17 residues. Germline values: CDR1 LNHDA, CDR2 SQIVND (reference sequence). J was trimmed by 3 bases and V by 3 bases; bases with no gene match: 9. CDR3: CASSITGTGGQDYGYTF. CDR3 nucleotides: TGTGCCAGTAGTATTACCGGGACAGGGGGTCAGGACTATGGCTACACCTTC.

This rearrangement joins TRBV30 to TRBJ2-1; D not certain. From germline, CDR1 is GTSNPN and CDR2 SVGIG (reference sequence). V lost 1 base, J lost 0 bases, and 4 bases lay in between. This CDR3 spans 13 amino acids. This CDR3 reads CAWSGASYNEQFF. The CDR3 nucleotides read TGTGCCTGGAGTGGGGCCTCCTACAATGAGCAGTTCTTC.

The chain's CDR3 is CASRIADYYGYTF. In DNA form, the CDR3 reads TGTGCCAGCAGAATTGCGGATTACTATGGCTACACCTTC. The chain joins TRBV6-5 to TRBJ1-2; the D is unclear. The CDR3 contains 13 residues. Trimming removed 6 bases at V and 3 bases at J, with 11 bases between. Per the germline V gene, CDR1 is MNHEY and CDR2 is SVGAGI.

The J gene is TRBJ1-6, the V gene TRBV6-5; D is possibly TRBD1 (6 bases). Trimming stripped 4 bases from V and 10 bases from J, with 17 bases between. The length of the CDR3 is 15 residues. Per the germline V gene, CDR1 is MNHEY and CDR2 is SVGAGI. Written as DNA, the CDR3 is TGTGCCAGCAGTTCGTCAGGGGTAGGGGTATCACCCCTCCACTTT. Its translation is CASSSSGVGVSPLHF.

V and J are TRBV12-3 or TRBV12-4 and TRBJ1-5, with no clear D. The CDR3 loop spans 13 amino acids. V was pared by 6 bases and J by 4 bases, with 10 bases between. The CDR3 DNA reads TGTGCCAGCAGACAAGACGGGAATCAGCCCCAGCATTTT. Translating gives CASRQDGNQPQHF.

The chain links TRBV24-1 to TRBJ1-5; D uncertain. This CDR3 contains 13 residues. Trimming left V 4 bases short and J 2 bases short, with 5 bases between. Germline V lookup: CDR1 KGHDR, CDR2 SFDVKD. The CDR3 DNA reads TGTGCCACCAGTGAACCAGGCAATCAGCCCCAGCATTTT. Translation gives CATSEPGNQPQHF.

The V call is TRBV19, the J call TRBJ1-4; TRBD1 matches 9 bases. This CDR3 contains 16 residues. J gave up 3 bases and V 6 bases, and 8 bases lay outside the gene matches. CDR1 and CDR2 from the germline V gene are LNHDA and SQIVND (reference sequence). The chain's CDR3 is CASRRDRVNANEKLFF. In DNA, the CDR3 is TGTGCCAGTAGACGGGACAGGGTTAATGCTAATGAAAAACTGTTTTTT.

This clone has a single count. CDR3 sequence: CASRSLGQENTEAFF. The CDR3 DNA reads as TGTGCCAGCAGGAGCTTGGGACAGGAGAACACTGAAGCTTTCTTT. This rearrangement joins TRBV28 to TRBJ1-1; 8 bases fit TRBD1. Germline CDR1 is MDHEN and CDR2 is SYDVKM. With V trimmed by 6 bases and J by 1 base, 7 bases remained unmatched. CDR3 length: 15 residues.